In this sample, the clone carrying this T cell receptor (beta chain) turned up a few times. As yet, its antigen is unknown. CD4+ T cells that had been cultured provided DNA sequenced with the Oncomine TCR Beta short-read assay. TCRdb redid the calling of the PCR reads with MiXCR, one entry per CDR3 protein. This sample has around 26,000 distinct CDR3 sequences; 62% occur once, and the top ten carry less than 9%. Treatment meaning: approximately 9-day PBMC culture with coronavirus spike peptide pools or control peptides (ViraFEST assay). ViraFEST used peptide pools to expand antigen-specific T cells before TCR sequencing. This sample was included in a study of vaccination and CD4 T cells after COVID-19. Study findings and constraints: This study had few convalescent patients and no early post-infection samples.

The CDR3 covers 17 residues. V lost 6 bases to trimming and J lost 5 bases; unmatched junction nucleotides: 18. Germline lookup yields CDR1 MNHEY and CDR2 SVGEGT. The specimen sequenced was CD4+ T cells from blood, cultured in vitro. The gene calls are TRBV6-2 or TRBV6-3 and TRBJ2-7, with 8 bases fitting TRBD1. The receptor was derived from a human donor who had recovered from COVID-19. For the CDR3, the DNA is TGTGCCAGCAGGTACGCCACCGGGACAGGTCATGACCACGAGCAGTACTTC. Residues: CASRYATGTGHDHEQYF.